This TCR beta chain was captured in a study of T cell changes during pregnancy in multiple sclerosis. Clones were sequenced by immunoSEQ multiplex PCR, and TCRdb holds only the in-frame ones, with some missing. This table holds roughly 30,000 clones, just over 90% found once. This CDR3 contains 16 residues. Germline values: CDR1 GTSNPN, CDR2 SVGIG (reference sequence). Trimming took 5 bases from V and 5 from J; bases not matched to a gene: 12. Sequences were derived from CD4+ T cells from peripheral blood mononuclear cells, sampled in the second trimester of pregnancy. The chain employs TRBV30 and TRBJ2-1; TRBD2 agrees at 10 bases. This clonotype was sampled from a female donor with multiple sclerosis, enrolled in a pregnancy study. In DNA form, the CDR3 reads TGTGCCTGGTCCTCCGGGACTAGCGTGACCAACAATGAGCAGTTCTTC. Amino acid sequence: CAWSSGTSVTNNEQFF.